A single count supports the clone carrying this T cell receptor (beta chain). The sample is drawn from a study of PD-L1 blockade in urothelial cancer. Study summary: The patients' atezolizumab therapy, 1,200 mg intravenously every 3 weeks, started in about 2014. Between 0 and 3 chemotherapy regimens preceded treatment for each patient. Blood-derived samples held a median roughly 150,000 T cells.

Clones were read by immunoSEQ multiplex PCR, and TCRdb kept only the in-frame ones, dropping some. The sample yields some 110,000 clones, around 90% seen once. Trimming removed 8 bases from V and 4 bases from J, with 9 bases in between. Germline CDR1 reads MDHEN; CDR2 reads SYDVKM. The CDR3 has 12 amino acids. The time point is: peripheral blood 6 weeks after treatment start. Patients had urothelial carcinoma that was locally advanced or metastatic. This sequence joins TRBV28 and TRBJ1-3; D call uncertain. The sequence derives from a man aged 55 to 70 with urothelial cancer. Sample: PBMCs, taken around atezolizumab (anti-PD-L1) treatment. The CDR3 is CASGIQGNTIYF. CDR3 sequence (DNA): TGTGCCAGCGGTATACAGGGAAACACCATATATTTT.